The 24 T cell receptor beta chains below all came from one sample that was sequenced in a study of Graves' ophthalmopathy and Graves' hyperthyroidism. TCR beta CDR3 amplification used RNA transcripts. HTBI-primed RT-PCR formed the first round, and a multiplex PCR formed the second. TCRdb used MiXCR to reprocess the multiplex PCR reads, holding one entry per CDR3 protein. The table records around 340,000 distinct CDR3 sequences, under 20% of them present only once. The sequenced material came from peripheral blood. The receptors shown here come from an adult man with Graves' ophthalmopathy.

This clonotype showed up many times. V and J are TRBV20-1 and TRBJ2-7; TRBD1 is a possible D gene (5 bases). Between the trimmed V and J ends, which lost 1 base and 1 base, there was a span of 11 bases. The CDR3 covers 14 residues. Germline CDR1 is DFQATT and CDR2 is SNEGSKA (reference sequence). The CDR3 region has the DNA TGCAGTGCTAGAGTGGGGCCGCGGTCCTACGAGCAGTACTTC. Protein sequence: CSARVGPRSYEQYF.

This clonotype showed up many times. The gene calls are TRBV12-3 or TRBV12-4 and TRBJ2-7; D is possibly TRBD1 (5 bases). The CDR3 runs to 14 residues. The V end lost 2 bases, the J end lost 0 bases, and 8 bases lay between the germline ends. The DNA of the CDR3 is TGTGCCAGCAGTTTATCGGACAACTCCTACGAGCAGTACTTC. Translating gives CASSLSDNSYEQYF.

Ten or more counts support this clonotype. This rearrangement joins TRBV6-2 or TRBV6-3 to TRBJ2-7, with TRBD2 as a possible D gene (5 bases). V was shortened by 0 bases and J by 4 bases, with 16 bases between the two germline ends. The germline gives CDR1 MNHEY, CDR2 SVGEGT. This CDR3 comprises 16 residues. CDR3 DNA sequence: TGTGCCAGCAGTTACTCGAGGTCAAGCGGTGTTTACGAGCAGTACTTC. As protein: CASSYSRSSGVYEQYF.

In its sample, this clonotype was seen many times. The V gene is TRBV5-1, the J gene TRBJ2-2, with TRBD2 identical over 8 bases. The CDR3 consists of 15 residues. Germline CDR1 SGHRS, CDR2 YFSETQ. Trimming cost V 3 bases and J 5 bases; bases outside gene matches: 6. The CDR3 sequence: CASSSRTSMTGELFF. CDR3 bases: TGCGCCAGCAGCTCAAGGACTAGCATGACCGGGGAGCTGTTTTTT.

The table lists this clonotype with many counts. The CDR3 here is CASSRDRDYEETQYF. In DNA form, the CDR3 reads TGTGCCAGCAGCCGCGACCGGGACTACGAAGAGACCCAGTACTTC. The chain employs TRBV7-2 and TRBJ2-5; 7 nucleotides line up with TRBD2. The germline CDR1 and CDR2 sequences are SGHTA and FQGNSA. The CDR3 loop spans 15 amino acids. The J segment lost 3 bases and the V segment lost 5 bases, leaving 9 bases of the junction unmatched.

This clonotype was picked up many times. The chain employs TRBV11-2 and TRBJ2-5; unclear D gene. The CDR3 contains 14 residues. Germline values: CDR1 SGHAT, CDR2 FQNNGV. Between the trimmed V and J ends, which lost 5 bases and 4 bases, there was a span of 14 bases. The CDR3 DNA follows: TGTGCCAGCAGCCGGGTCTCGGCCGCAGAGACCCAGTACTTC. Translating gives CASSRVSAAETQYF. Variable domain in full (rest from reference TRBV11-2 and TRBJ2-5): EAGVAQSPRYKIIEKRQSVAFWCNPISGHATLYWYQQILGQGPKLLIQFQNNGVVDDSQLPKDRFSAERLKGVDSTLKIQPAKLEDSAVYLCASSRVSAAETQYFGPGTRLLVL.

This clonotype was picked up many times. The DNA is left out, because the CDR3 cannot be placed on it with certainty; the CDR3 is given as TCRdb lists it. The chain recombines TRBV5-1 with TRBJ2-2; the DNA was not compared with TRBD1, the D call given in the table. Germline lookup yields CDR1 SGHRS and CDR2 YFSETQ. The CDR3 contains 17 residues when both ends are counted. CDR3 in amino acids: CASSLGFLAGVTGELFF.

This clonotype was detected ten times or more. The chain couples TRBV19 to TRBJ1-1; TRBD1 aligns across 8 bases. Germline-derived CDR1 and CDR2 are LNHDA and SQIVND (reference sequence). The V and J ends lost 11 bases and 5 bases, in that order; junction bases with no gene match: 10. The CDR3 length is 13 residues. CDR3 nucleotide sequence: TGTGCCTCCGGACAGGGCTTTTATACTGAAGCTTTCTTT. Its protein product is CASGQGFYTEAFF.

The J gene is TRBJ1-1, the V gene TRBV6-1; D remains unclear. CDR1 and CDR2 from the germline V gene are MNHNS and SASEGT. V lost 6 bases, J lost 3 bases, and 14 bases lay in between. CDR3 length: 14 residues. CDR3 DNA: TGTGCCAGCAGAGTTTGGGGAAGGGACACTGAAGCTTTCTTT. Amino acid sequence: CASRVWGRDTEAFF.

This clonotype was detected many times. CDR3 nucleotides: TGTGCCAGCAGCAAATCCAAGACAGGGGGAATCTTGAATTCACCCCTCCACTTT. This encodes CASSKSKTGGILNSPLHF. V and J are TRBV12-3 or TRBV12-4 and TRBJ1-6, with TRBD1 matching over 9 bases. V gave up 6 bases and J gave up 7 bases; unmatched junction bases: 16. The CDR3 sequence is 18 residues long.

This clonotype was seen ten or more times. The chain joins TRBV6-2 or TRBV6-3 to TRBJ1-1, with D perhaps TRBD1 (5 bases). This CDR3 is 11 amino acids long. V lost 6 bases, J lost 11 bases, and 13 bases lay in between. Germline CDR1 is MNHEY and CDR2 is SVGEGT. The CDR3 is CASRRGEKAFF. The DNA of the CDR3 is TGTGCCAGCAGGCGAGGGGAGAAGGCTTTCTTT.

This clonotype has more than one count but fewer than ten. CDR3 DNA sequence: TGTGCCAGTAGCCCTGACCCGAGGGGTACAGGGACTGAAGCTTTCTTT. It yields the protein CASSPDPRGTGTEAFF. This chain connects TRBV11-1 to TRBJ1-1; tentatively, D is TRBD1 (6 bases). The V gene lost 9 bases and the J gene lost 5 bases, with 25 bases spanning the gap. The CDR3 length is 16 residues. From germline, CDR1 is SGHAT and CDR2 FQDESV (reference sequence).

The J gene is TRBJ2-2, the V gene TRBV6-1; possibly TRBD2 for D (5 bases). The CDR3 has 15 amino acids. V gave up 6 bases and J gave up 0 bases, with 11 bases separating them. In germline, CDR1 is MNHNS, CDR2 SASEGT. CDR3 residues: CASRLSGANTGELFF. The CDR3 coding sequence is TGTGCCAGCAGATTAAGCGGAGCGAACACCGGGGAGCTGTTTTTT.

In its sample, this clonotype was seen many times. The chain links TRBV6-2 or TRBV6-3 to TRBJ1-2; the D is unclear. Trimming removed 4 bases at V and 4 bases at J, with 13 bases between. CDR1 and CDR2 (germline): MNHEY, SVGEGT. This CDR3 has 14 amino acids. CDR3 DNA sequence: TGTGCCAGCAGTTGGGCCCCGGCGGGCTATGGCTACACCTTC. This gives the protein CASSWAPAGYGYTF.

This clonotype was detected many times. This rearrangement joins TRBV6-2 or TRBV6-3 to TRBJ2-2; D ambiguous. The CDR3 spans 15 residues. V was clipped by 0 bases and J by 3 bases, with 8 bases between them. Germline V lookup: CDR1 MNHEY, CDR2 SVGEGT. The CDR3 is CASSYSPHDTGELFF. Written as DNA, the CDR3 is TGTGCCAGCAGTTACTCGCCCCACGACACCGGGGAGCTGTTTTTT.

This clonotype was counted only a few times. The V and J genes are TRBV27 and TRBJ1-5; D call uncertain. Between the trimmed V and J ends, which lost 3 bases and 3 bases, there was a span of 6 bases. CDR3 size: 13 residues. The germline gives CDR1 MNHEY, CDR2 SMNVEV (reference sequence). The CDR3 protein is CASSFSYNQPQHF. The CDR3 region has the DNA TGTGCCAGCAGTTTCAGCTACAATCAGCCCCAGCATTTT.

This clonotype appeared many times. This chain joins TRBV18 and TRBJ1-1; D may be TRBD1 (6 bases). Germline assignment: CDR1 KGHSH and CDR2 LQKENI. The CDR3 runs 15 residues. The V and J ends lost 3 bases and 5 bases respectively, with 16 bases between them. CDR3 amino acids: CASSPKQGGGTEAFF. CDR3 sequence (DNA): TGTGCCAGCTCACCCAAACAGGGTGGGGGGACTGAAGCTTTCTTT.

This clonotype was found many times. The J gene is TRBJ2-7, the V gene TRBV30; D is ambiguous. The CDR3 runs to 13 residues. With 4 bases removed from V and 3 bases from J, the gap between germline ends came to 13 bases. Germline V gene sequence: CDR1 GTSNPN, CDR2 SVGIG (reference sequence). CDR3 in amino acids: CAWTSRNGYEQYF. The CDR3 DNA is TGTGCCTGGACAAGCAGGAACGGCTACGAGCAGTACTTC.

The sample holds many counts of this clonotype. The V and J genes are TRBV30 and TRBJ1-5, with D unclear. Per germline, CDR1 GTSNPN and CDR2 SVGIG (reference sequence). Trimming took 3 bases from V and 6 from J, leaving 9 bases between them. This CDR3 is 12 amino acids long. CDR3 sequence (DNA): TGTGCCTGGAGCCAGTGGGGTCAGCCCCAGCATTTT. It translates to CAWSQWGQPQHF. The full variable domain, with the rest looked up from reference TRBV30 and TRBJ1-5, is SQTIHQWPATLVQPVGSPLSLECTVEGTSNPNLYWYRQAAGRGLQLLFYSVGIGQISSEVPQNLSASRPQDRQFILSSKKLLLSDSGFYLCAWSQWGQPQHFGDGTRLSIL.

In this sample, this clonotype turned up a few times. A read error is possible here, since a much larger clone lies one base away. This chain connects TRBV2 to TRBJ2-3, with TRBD2 matching 7 bases. This CDR3 spans 14 amino acids. Trimming removed 8 bases from V and 4 bases from J; junction bases left unmatched: 9. The germline gives CDR1 SNHLY, CDR2 FYNNEI. The CDR3 DNA reads TGTGCCAGCGAGCGGGAATCTAGCTCAGATACGCAGTATTTT. This sequence encodes CASERESSSDTQYF. The full variable domain, with the rest looked up from reference TRBV2 and TRBJ2-3, is EPEVTQTPSHQVTQMGQEVILRCVPISNHLYFYWYRQILGQKVEFLVSFYNNEISEKSEIFDDQFSVERPDGSNFTLKIRSTKLEDSAMYFCASERESSSDTQYFGPGTRLTVL.

This clonotype appeared many times. V gene TRBV9 combines with J gene TRBJ2-5, with 7 bases fitting TRBD2. Germline-derived CDR1 and CDR2 are SGDLS and YYNGEE. The V segment lost 4 bases and the J segment 1 base; nucleotides outside the gene matches: 10. The length of the CDR3 is 16 residues. This CDR3 is CASSPLTSTAQETQYF. DNA of the CDR3: TGTGCCAGCAGCCCGTTGACTAGCACCGCCCAAGAGACCCAGTACTTC.

This clonotype has ten or more counts. The chain is built from TRBV6-2 or TRBV6-3 and TRBJ2-2; 12 positions agree with TRBD2. The CDR3 extends over 20 amino acids. Looked up from germline, CDR1 is MNHEY and CDR2 is SVGEGT. With V trimmed by 0 bases and J by 0 bases, 8 bases remained unmatched. The CDR3, as DNA: TGTGCCAGCAGTTACTCGACTAGCGGGGGCCCGTTCGCGAACACCGGGGAGCTGTTTTTT. It is translated as CASSYSTSGGPFANTGELFF.

This clonotype was detected many times. The rearrangement uses TRBV7-9 and TRBJ1-2; TRBD1 is a possible D gene (5 bases). The CDR3 covers 13 residues. Germline CDR1 reads SEHNR; CDR2 reads FQNEAQ (reference sequence). V lost 5 bases and J lost 4, with 11 bases in between. DNA of the CDR3: TGTGCCAGCAGCGGGGGAGTCTCCTATGGCTACACCTTC. Translated: CASSGGVSYGYTF.

CDR3 in amino acids: CAISDSNSYEQYF. The CDR3 DNA reads TGTGCCATCAGTGACAGTAACTCCTACGAGCAGTACTTC. The chain recombines TRBV10-3 with TRBJ2-7, with D unclear. Germline V CDR1 and CDR2: ENHRY, SYGVKD. The V end lost 3 bases, the J end lost 0 bases, and 6 bases lay between the germline ends. This CDR3 is 13 amino acids long.